What follows are 20 T cell receptor beta chains derived from one specimen sequenced in a study of CD8 T cells in ankylosing spondylitis. TCRdb reanalysed the 5' RACE reads using MiXCR and keeps one entry per CDR3 protein. There are 240,000 or so distinct CDR3 sequences in the sample; around 10% occur only once, and 6% to 7.5% lies in the top ten. The sample consisted of blood, either unsorted or a sorted T cell fraction (not recorded which). The receptors derive from a male donor with ankylosing spondylitis or in good health (not recorded which).

There are many counts of this clonotype. This chain connects TRBV15 to TRBJ2-4; D is perhaps TRBD2 (5 bases). V was pared by 7 bases and J by 3 bases, with 13 bases between. Per the germline V gene, CDR1 is LNHNV and CDR2 is YYDKDF (reference sequence). The CDR3 loop spans 14 amino acids. The CDR3 DNA is TGTGCCACCATGGGGAGAAGTGGCAAAAACATTCAGTACTTC. Its protein is CATMGRSGKNIQYF.

With regard to this clonotype: At one end, the junction sequence differs from germline, possibly due to a read error. The chain is built from TRBV20-1 and TRBJ2-1, with D perhaps TRBD2 (6 bases). CDR3 length equals 14 residues. The germline gives CDR1 DFQATT, CDR2 SNEGSKA (reference sequence). CDR3 coding DNA: TGCAGTACTAGTGGCCGGGGGACCGACAATGAGCAGTTCTTC. This translates into CSTSGRGTDNEQFF.

This clonotype was seen repeatedly, ten times or more. V and J are TRBV28 and TRBJ1-1; D is ambiguous. CDR1 is MDHEN, CDR2 SYDVKM, per germline. The V end lost 4 bases, the J end lost 6 bases, and 18 bases lay between the germline ends. The CDR3 is 15 amino acids. Written as DNA, the CDR3 is TGTGCCAGCAGTTCGTACCGACTGGGTGGGGCTGAAGCTTTCTTT. Its protein is CASSSYRLGGAEAFF.

The rearrangement links TRBV7-2 to TRBJ2-7; TRBD2 might be the D (6 bases). In germline, CDR1 is SGHTA, CDR2 FQGNSA. The V end lost 1 base, the J end lost 3 bases, and 13 bases lay between the germline ends. The CDR3 spans 15 residues. The CDR3 reads CASSLDLGLGYEQYF. CDR3 DNA: TGTGCCAGCAGCTTAGATTTGGGACTTGGCTACGAGCAGTACTTC.

V is TRBV7-2 and J is TRBJ2-5, with 11 nucleotides matching TRBD2. The junction had 4 bases not matched to a gene; V was cut back by 5 bases and J by 2 bases. The CDR3 contains 15 residues. In germline, CDR1 is SGHTA, CDR2 FQGNSA. CDR3 in DNA: TGTGCCAGCAGCACGGGACTAGCGGTTCAAGAGACCCAGTACTTC. The encoded protein is CASSTGLAVQETQYF. The full variable domain, completed using reference TRBV7-2 and TRBJ2-5, is GAGVSQSPSNKVTEKGKDVELRCDPISGHTALYWYRQSLGQGLEFLIYFQGNSAPDKSGLPSDRFSAERTGGSVSTLTIQRTQQEDSAVYLCASSTGLAVQETQYFGPGTRLLVL.

This clonotype was seen repeatedly, ten times or more. V and J are TRBV15 and TRBJ1-1; no clear D gene. The length of the CDR3 is 14 residues. Germline V gene sequence: CDR1 LNHNV, CDR2 YYDKDF (reference sequence). Deletions cut 1 base from V and 1 base from J, with 7 bases between. The CDR3 region is CATSRGRTNTEAFF. Written as DNA, the CDR3 is TGTGCCACCAGCAGAGGCCGGACGAACACTGAAGCTTTCTTT. Based on the CDR3 plus reference TRBV15 and TRBJ1-1, the full variable domain is DAMVIQNPRYQVTQFGKPVTLSCSQTLNHNVMYWYQQKSSQAPKLLFHYYDKDFNNEADTPDNFQSRRPNTSFCFLDIRSPGLGDTAMYLCATSRGRTNTEAFFGQGTRLTVV.

In this sample, this clonotype turned up a few times. The rearrangement uses TRBV7-2 and TRBJ1-1; D gene unclear. The germline V and J ends were trimmed by 6 bases and 4 bases, with 12 bases remaining between them. The CDR3 spans 13 residues. CDR1 is SGHTA and CDR2 is FQGNSA in the germline V gene. The CDR3 here is CASRSQLGTEAFF. CDR3 sequence (DNA): TGTGCCAGCAGGTCACAGCTTGGCACTGAAGCTTTCTTT.

The chain employs TRBV27 and TRBJ1-4, with D possibly matching TRBD1 (5 bases). CDR1 is MNHEY and CDR2 is SMNVEV in the germline V gene (reference sequence). Trimming stripped 2 bases from V and 8 bases from J, with 15 bases between. CDR3 size: 15 residues. The CDR3 is CASSLLGGVEEKLFF. The CDR3 bases are TGTGCCAGCAGTTTACTTGGGGGGGTCGAAGAAAAACTGTTTTTT. Complete variable domain (other parts from reference TRBV27 and TRBJ1-4): EAQVTQNPRYLITVTGKKLTVTCSQNMNHEYMSWYRQDPGLGLRQIYYSMNVEVTDKGDVPEGYKVSRKEKRNFPLILESPSPNQTSLYFCASSLLGGVEEKLFFGSGTQLSVL.

This clonotype was recorded a few times. This chain joins TRBV9 and TRBJ1-2; D might be TRBD1 (6 bases). CDR3 length equals 14 residues. With 3 bases removed from V and 3 bases from J, the gap between germline ends came to 12 bases. Germline V gene data show CDR1 as SGDLS and CDR2 as YYNGEE. The chain's CDR3 is CASSGGGADYGYTF. The DNA of the CDR3 is TGTGCCAGCAGCGGGGGGGGGGCGGACTATGGCTACACCTTC.

This clonotype showed up just a few times. The rearrangement uses TRBV15 and TRBJ2-7; possibly TRBD2 for D (6 bases). V was pared by 0 bases and J by 7 bases, with 7 bases between. CDR3 length: 12 residues. Per germline, CDR1 LNHNV and CDR2 YYDKDF (reference sequence). The CDR3 protein is CATSRDGREQYF. The CDR3 DNA reads as TGTGCCACCAGCAGAGATGGGAGGGAGCAGTACTTC. The full variable domain, rest sourced from reference TRBV15 and TRBJ2-7, is DAMVIQNPRYQVTQFGKPVTLSCSQTLNHNVMYWYQQKSSQAPKLLFHYYDKDFNNEADTPDNFQSRRPNTSFCFLDIRSPGLGDTAMYLCATSRDGREQYFGPGTRLTVT.

In its sample, this clonotype was seen many times. The chain joins TRBV29-1 to TRBJ2-7, with 10 bases matching TRBD2. Unmatched junction bases numbered 6, after V lost 6 bases and J lost 4 bases. Per germline, CDR1 SQVTM and CDR2 ANQGSEA. CDR3 length: 13 residues. This chain's CDR3 is CSVTGTSVYEQYF. CDR3 DNA: TGCAGCGTAACCGGGACTAGCGTTTACGAGCAGTACTTC.

Many counts were recorded for this clonotype. The V call is TRBV20-1, the J call TRBJ2-3; 10 nucleotides line up with TRBD2. Losses at the gene ends were 0 bases for V and 6 bases for J; bases not matched to a gene: 6. There are 15 residues in the CDR3. Germline loops: CDR1 DFQATT, CDR2 SNEGSKA (reference sequence). The CDR3 DNA follows: TGCAGTGCTAGAGATGCCAGCGGGGGGGCTGATACGCAGTATTTT. Its protein product is CSARDASGGADTQYF.

This clonotype has at least ten counts. The rearrangement joins TRBV5-1 to TRBJ2-1; maybe TRBD1 (6 bases). The CDR3 sequence is 15 residues long. Deletions cut 0 bases from V and 9 bases from J, with 16 bases between. Germline lookup yields CDR1 SGHRS and CDR2 YFSETQ. In DNA, the CDR3 is TGCGCCAGCAGCTTGGCTGGGGGCGAAATCGGTGAGCAGTTCTTC. Protein product: CASSLAGGEIGEQFF.

This clonotype was detected ten times or more. The chain employs TRBV12-3 or TRBV12-4 and TRBJ2-7; no definite D call. Trimming pared 3 bases from V and 1 base from J, leaving 10 bases between. This CDR3 spans 14 amino acids. The CDR3 DNA is TGTGCCAGCAGTTTTAATTTGGGGTCCTACGAGCAGTACTTC. Its translation: CASSFNLGSYEQYF.

The chain has TRBV12-3 or TRBV12-4 and TRBJ2-7, with TRBD2 matching over 11 bases. J lost 2 bases, V lost 3 bases, and 6 bases had no gene match. The CDR3 is 16 residues long. CDR3 sequence (DNA): TGTGCCAGCAGTTTTGTCGTGGGACTAGCGGCCTACGAGCAGTACTTC. Amino acids: CASSFVVGLAAYEQYF.

The chain has TRBV20-1 and TRBJ2-3; a possible D gene is TRBD1 (7 bases). Trimming cost V 6 bases and J 7 bases, with 14 bases left between them. The germline V gene has CDR1 DFQATT and CDR2 SNEGSKA (reference sequence). The CDR3 has 12 amino acids. This chain's CDR3 is CSANPGGNTQYF. CDR3 DNA sequence: TGCAGTGCCAACCCAGGGGGGAATACGCAGTATTTT.

This clonotype was counted a few times. V and J are TRBV20-1 and TRBJ2-3, with D perhaps TRBD1 (5 bases). From germline, CDR1 is DFQATT and CDR2 SNEGSKA (reference sequence). Trimming removed 3 bases from V and 4 bases from J, with 17 bases in between. The CDR3 is made up of 15 amino acids. As DNA, the CDR3 is TGCAGTGCTAGTCAACCATTCAAACAGGCAGATACGCAGTATTTT. Translating it yields CSASQPFKQADTQYF.

This sequence joins TRBV12-3 or TRBV12-4 and TRBJ1-1, with D perhaps matching TRBD1 (6 bases). The V end was cut by 7 bases, the J end by 1 base, with 10 bases between. This CDR3 has 13 residues. The CDR3 region has the DNA TGTGCCAGCATAGGACAGACGAACACTGAAGCTTTCTTT. It yields the protein CASIGQTNTEAFF.

In this sample, this clonotype turned up a few times. Here the CDR3 reads CASSPPRQGNRAYEQYF. For the CDR3, the DNA is TGTGCCAGCAGTCCACCCCGACAGGGCAATAGGGCCTACGAGCAGTACTTC. The chain employs TRBV6-1 and TRBJ2-7, with 7 bases lining up with TRBD1. Germline CDR1 MNHNS, CDR2 SASEGT. V lost 5 bases to trimming and J lost 2 bases; unmatched junction nucleotides: 15. The CDR3 totals 17 residues.

The chain recombines TRBV6-2 or TRBV6-3 with TRBJ2-1; D is uncertain. The V end lost 5 bases, the J end lost 10 bases, and 12 bases lay between the germline ends. Germline V CDR1 and CDR2: MNHEY, SVGEGT. This CDR3 is built from 12 residues. CDR3 DNA sequence: TGTGCCAGCAGTGATCCTAAGTTCGAGCAGTTCTTC. Protein sequence: CASSDPKFEQFF.